The T cell receptor (beta chain) described here comes from a study of radiation and T cells in renal cell carcinoma. Trimming at V came to 0 bases and at J to 6 bases, leaving 6 bases not matched to a gene. Germline V gives CDR1 SGHRS, CDR2 YFSETQ. CDR3 length: 15 residues. Whole-study results and caveats: Pretreatment tumor biopsies were lacking, so baseline clonotypes are unknown.

Sequenced by immunoSEQ multiplex PCR; TCRdb stores in-frame clones only, minus some. The data show some 150,000 clones, roughly 90% seen once. This clone was detected only a few times. Its antigen remains unidentified. The time point here: blood 2 weeks post-SBRT. Stated treatment: 15 Gy SBRT to primary tumor, nephrectomy 4 weeks later. Clear cell pathology was present in this patient's renal cell carcinoma. The receptor's source is a woman between 45 and 60 years old with renal cell carcinoma. J is TRBJ2-7 and V is TRBV5-1, with TRBD1 identical over 10 bases. Sequencing was performed on blood, taken from a patient whose treatment included radiotherapy and nephrectomy. In DNA form, the CDR3 reads TGCGCCAGCAGCTTGGCGGGACAGGGGTCATCCGAGCAGTACTTC. This gives the protein CASSLAGQGSSEQYF. Based on the CDR3 plus reference TRBV5-1 and TRBJ2-7, the full variable domain is KAGVTQTPRYLIKTRGQQVTLSCSPISGHRSVSWYQQTPGQGLQFLFEYFSETQRNKGNFPGRFSGRQFSNSRSEMNVSTLELGDSALYLCASSLAGQGSSEQYFGPGTRLTVT.